These 16 T cell receptor beta chains originate from one sample sequenced in a study of CD8 T cells in ankylosing spondylitis. Study-wide findings and caveats: In ankylosing spondylitis blood, a motif of roughly eight highly homologous TCR beta variants appeared characteristic.

These TCRs are of unknown antigen specificity. Each CDR3 protein is one row after TCRdb ran MiXCR on the 5' RACE reads. The data contain just under 550,000 distinct CDR3 sequences, about an eighth of them singletons. Sequenced material: blood, either unsorted or a sorted T cell fraction (not recorded which). These receptors came from a male donor with ankylosing spondylitis.

The V and J genes are TRBV20-1 and TRBJ2-1, with a possible D match to TRBD2 (6 bases). Germline V CDR1 and CDR2: DFQATT, SNEGSKA (reference sequence). Trimming left V 0 bases short and J 5 bases short, with 17 bases between. The length of the CDR3 is 16 residues. CDR3 sequence: CSARDQTRFGHNEQFF. The CDR3 DNA is TGCAGTGCTAGAGACCAGACTAGATTCGGGCACAATGAGCAGTTCTTC.

This clonotype was observed many times. The chain recombines TRBV5-1 with TRBJ1-1; D is possibly TRBD1 (5 bases). Germline loops: CDR1 SGHRS, CDR2 YFSETQ. Between the trimmed V and J ends, which lost 5 bases and 2 bases, there was a span of 13 bases. This CDR3 comprises 14 residues. The CDR3 DNA reads TGCGCCAGCAGGGACACCCCAGATAACACTGAAGCTTTCTTT. Protein sequence: CASRDTPDNTEAFF. The full variable domain, in which reference TRBV5-1 and TRBJ1-1 provide the parts outside the CDR3, is KAGVTQTPRYLIKTRGQQVTLSCSPISGHRSVSWYQQTPGQGLQFLFEYFSETQRNKGNFPGRFSGRQFSNSRSEMNVSTLELGDSALYLCASRDTPDNTEAFFGQGTRLTVV.

The chain is built from TRBV19 and TRBJ1-1; tentative D call: TRBD1 (5 bases). CDR3 length equals 13 residues. Germline V CDR1 and CDR2: LNHDA, SQIVND (reference sequence). The ends were cut back, 10 bases at V and 1 base at J, with 13 bases in the middle. CDR3 sequence reads: CATSYQGNTEAFF. CDR3 in DNA: TGTGCCACCAGCTACCAGGGGAACACTGAAGCTTTCTTT. Full variable domain (outside the CDR3, taken from reference TRBV19 and TRBJ1-1): DGGITQSPKYLFRKEGQNVTLSCEQNLNHDAMYWYRQDPGQGLRLIYYSQIVNDFQKGDIAEGYSVSREKKESFPLTVTSAQKNPTAFYLCATSYQGNTEAFFGQGTRLTVV.

The V gene is TRBV20-1, the J gene TRBJ1-1, with a weak D call TRBD1 (5 bases). Germline V lookup: CDR1 DFQATT, CDR2 SNEGSKA (reference sequence). Trimming left V 6 bases short and J 6 bases short, with 17 bases between. The CDR3 is 13 residues long. The CDR3 reads CSARTGRTAEAFF. Written as DNA, the CDR3 is TGCAGTGCAAGGACGGGACGAACGGCTGAAGCTTTCTTT.

This clonotype was seen ten or more times. The chain has TRBV5-1 and TRBJ2-3, with D unclear. The CDR3 has 16 residues. Germline loops: CDR1 SGHRS, CDR2 YFSETQ. With 0 bases removed from V and 6 bases from J, the gap between germline ends came to 17 bases. The CDR3 bases are TGCGCCAGCAGCTTGGTCACCCCGTTGGATTTCGATACGCAGTATTTT. Residues: CASSLVTPLDFDTQYF.

The chain is built from TRBV5-1 and TRBJ1-1; D is unclear. V dropped 5 bases and J dropped 1 base, with 9 bases sitting between them. The CDR3 runs to 13 residues. CDR1 is SGHRS, CDR2 YFSETQ, per germline. CDR3 DNA sequence: TGCGCCAGCAGGGAAATAGGGAACACTGAAGCTTTCTTT. As protein: CASREIGNTEAFF.

In nucleotides, the CDR3 is TGTGCCAGCAGTTTTCAGTTCGAGAATCAGCCCCAGCATTTT. This translates into CASSFQFENQPQHF. The gene calls are TRBV12-3 or TRBV12-4 and TRBJ1-5; D is unclear. V was shortened by 3 bases and J by 4 bases, with 10 bases between the two germline ends. This CDR3 spans 14 amino acids.

This clonotype showed up just a few times. The chain couples TRBV6-1 to TRBJ1-4; D perhaps matches TRBD1 (5 bases). The length of the CDR3 is 14 residues. The germline V gene encodes CDR1 MNHNS and CDR2 SASEGT. The V and J ends lost 6 bases and 3 bases respectively, with 11 bases between them. CDR3 residues: CASRGPGPNEKLFF. CDR3 DNA: TGTGCCAGCAGGGGACCAGGCCCTAATGAAAAACTGTTTTTT.

The chain joins TRBV2 to TRBJ1-1; D gene ambiguous. V was cut by 2 bases and J by 5 bases, with 18 bases left in between. The CDR3 runs 16 residues. Germline assignment: CDR1 SNHLY and CDR2 FYNNEI. CDR3 coding DNA: TGTGCCAGCAGTGAACAAACGGTCTACCCGGGGACTGAAGCTTTCTTT. Translated, it gives CASSEQTVYPGTEAFF.

This clonotype was counted ten times or more. J is TRBJ2-1 and V is TRBV6-2 or TRBV6-3; 11 bases fit TRBD2. The CDR3 runs 15 residues. J was trimmed by 3 bases and V by 4 bases; bases with no gene match: 2. Germline CDR1 MNHEY, CDR2 SVGEGT. CDR3 residues: CASSLAGGGYNEQFF. CDR3 sequence (DNA): TGTGCCAGCAGTTTAGCGGGAGGGGGCTACAATGAGCAGTTCTTC.

This clonotype was detected only a few times. V usage is TRBV7-9 and J usage is TRBJ1-3; D is perhaps TRBD1 (5 bases). This CDR3 is built from 15 residues. Trimming left V 4 bases short and J 0 bases short, with 10 bases between. Germline assignment: CDR1 SEHNR and CDR2 FQNEAQ (reference sequence). The DNA of the CDR3 is TGTGCCAGCAGCTACACCGGGGCCTCTGGAAACACCATATATTTT. Its translation: CASSYTGASGNTIYF.

This clonotype was counted between two and nine times. The chain uses TRBV6-1 and TRBJ1-4; maybe TRBD1 (5 bases). The CDR3 has 14 amino acids. Trimming removed 7 bases from V and 7 bases from J, with 16 bases in between. The germline gives CDR1 MNHNS, CDR2 SASEGT. CDR3 in DNA: TGTGCCAGCACCCGATCTGGGGGTGGTGAAAAACTGTTTTTT. Translation gives CASTRSGGGEKLFF.

The CDR3 DNA is TGTGCCAGTAGTACCCTCGGGACGGGCCAAGAGACCCAGTACTTC. This sequence encodes CASSTLGTGQETQYF. This rearrangement joins TRBV19 to TRBJ2-5; tentatively, D is TRBD1 or TRBD2 (5 bases each). V shed 4 bases and J shed 1 base, with 13 bases lying between them. CDR1 is LNHDA, CDR2 SQIVND, per germline (reference sequence). The CDR3 contains 15 residues.

This chain uses TRBV5-1 with TRBJ2-3, with D perhaps matching TRBD1 (6 bases). CDR3 size: 17 residues. Per the germline V gene, CDR1 is SGHRS and CDR2 is YFSETQ. The V end was cut by 4 bases, the J end by 2 bases, with 20 bases between. In DNA, the CDR3 is TGCGCCAGCAGCCCGGTGCCTAGGGACACAGCCACAGATACGCAGTATTTT. It yields the protein CASSPVPRDTATDTQYF.

V usage is TRBV29-1 and J usage is TRBJ2-2; 8 positions agree with TRBD1. Germline trimming cut 1 base from V and 6 bases from J; bases unmatched to any gene: 4. This CDR3 has 14 amino acids. The germline V gene has CDR1 SQVTM and CDR2 ANQGSEA. The CDR3 DNA follows: TGCAGCGTTGAAGGATCGACAGGGGCCGGGGAGCTGTTTTTT. Translated: CSVEGSTGAGELFF.

J is TRBJ2-7 and V is TRBV20-1, with D possibly being TRBD2 (5 bases). The CDR3 spans 13 residues. Germline V gene data show CDR1 as DFQATT and CDR2 as SNEGSKA (reference sequence). Trimming removed 7 bases at V and 0 bases at J, with 13 bases between. CDR3 amino acids: CSGIAMSSYEQYF. CDR3 nucleotide sequence: TGCAGTGGAATAGCGATGAGCTCCTACGAGCAGTACTTC.